Reported below is one T cell receptor beta chain. Its antigen is unidentified. TCRdb's table, derived via immunoSEQ multiplex PCR, lists solely in-frame clones and lacks some. Of 80,000 to 90,000 clones in the sample, 70% to 90% are singletons; the top ten hold around 6%. This record comes from a study of identifying expanded T cells in peripheral blood. CDR1 is SGHRS and CDR2 is YFSETQ in the germline V gene. The length of the CDR3 is 13 residues. V lost 5 bases to trimming and J lost 8 bases, with 13 bases between them. Study-level findings and limits: Technical replicates showed 0.9 to 1.5 changed clones; two weeks about 16; four weeks 19. Variance in clone template counts between approximately 2-week samples significantly increased with total template count across all healthy donors.

The J gene is TRBJ1-4, the V gene TRBV5-1; D may be TRBD1 (5 bases). This sequence originates from a person between 18 and 75 years old in good health. The sample consisted of blood. The CDR3: CASRTQGEEKLFF. The CDR3 DNA reads as TGCGCCAGCAGGACCCAGGGAGAGGAAAAACTGTTTTTT.